The entry below describes one T cell receptor (beta chain). The antigen is undetermined. This entry belongs to a study of cytomegalovirus exposure and HLA in healthy donors. In the study overall: A subsequent analysis reported that the 120 validation repertoires were produced on the same platform that had also been used for the approximately 700 first-cohort repertoires. Study findings and constraints: The study designated 150 or so TCR beta chains cytomegalovirus-associated.

The table came from immunoSEQ multiplex PCR; TCRdb's copy has only in-frame clones and leaves some out. The data show hundreds of thousands of clones, more than 75% seen once. Germline CDR1 is MGHRA and CDR2 is YSYEKL. Germline trimming cut 3 bases from V and 4 bases from J; bases unmatched to any gene: 6. The CDR3 has 15 amino acids. The receptor comes from a woman in her late teens or twenties in good health and CMV-seropositive. Sequencing was carried out using PBMCs. The chain employs TRBV4-1 and TRBJ1-5, with TRBD1 matching 7 bases. CDR3 in amino acids: CASSHRQGQNQPQHF. CDR3 bases: TGCGCCAGCAGCCATAGACAGGGTCAGAATCAGCCCCAGCATTTT.